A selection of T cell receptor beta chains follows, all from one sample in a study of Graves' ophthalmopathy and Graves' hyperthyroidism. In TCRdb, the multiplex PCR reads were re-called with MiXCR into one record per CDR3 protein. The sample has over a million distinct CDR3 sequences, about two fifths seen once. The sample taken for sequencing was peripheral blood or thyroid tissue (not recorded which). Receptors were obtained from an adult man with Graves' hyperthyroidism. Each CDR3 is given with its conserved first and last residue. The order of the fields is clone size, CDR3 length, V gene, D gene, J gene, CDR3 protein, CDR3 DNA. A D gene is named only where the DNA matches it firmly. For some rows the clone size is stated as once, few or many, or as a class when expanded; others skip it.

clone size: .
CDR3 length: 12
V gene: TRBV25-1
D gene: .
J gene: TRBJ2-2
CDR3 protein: CASSLLHEELFF
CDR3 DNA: TGTGCCAGCAGTTTACTTCACGAGGAGCTGTTTTTT

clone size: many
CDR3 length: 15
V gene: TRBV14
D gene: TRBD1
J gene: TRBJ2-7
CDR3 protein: CASSQEKGQEGEQYF
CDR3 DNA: TGTGCCAGCAGCCAAGAGAAAGGACAGGAAGGCGAGCAGTACTTC

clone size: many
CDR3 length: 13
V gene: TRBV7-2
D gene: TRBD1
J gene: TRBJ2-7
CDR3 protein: CASRGQGAVEQYF
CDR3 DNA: TGTGCCAGCAGGGGACAGGGGGCCGTAGAGCAGTACTTC

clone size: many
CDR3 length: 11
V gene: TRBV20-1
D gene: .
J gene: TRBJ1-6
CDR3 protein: CSARTEFALHF
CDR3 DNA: TGCAGTGCCCGGACAGAGTTTGCCCTCCACTTT

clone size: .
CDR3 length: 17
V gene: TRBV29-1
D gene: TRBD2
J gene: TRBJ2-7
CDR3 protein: CSVDPETSGGGLYEQYF
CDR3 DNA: TGCAGCGTTGATCCCGAAACTAGCGGGGGCGGGTTGTACGAGCAGTACTTC

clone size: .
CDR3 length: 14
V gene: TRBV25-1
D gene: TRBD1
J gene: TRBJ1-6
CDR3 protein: CASSEGQSNSPLHF
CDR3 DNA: TGTGCCAGCAGTGAGGGACAGAGTAATTCACCCCTCCACTTT

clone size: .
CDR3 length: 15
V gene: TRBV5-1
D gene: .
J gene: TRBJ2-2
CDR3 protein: CASSVTGTGTGELFF
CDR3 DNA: TGCGCCAGCAGCGTCACAGGGACGGGCACCGGGGAGCTGTTTTTT

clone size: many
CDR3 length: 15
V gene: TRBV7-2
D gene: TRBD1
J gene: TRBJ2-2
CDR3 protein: CASSQQGANTGELFF
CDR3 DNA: TGTGCCAGCAGTCAACAGGGGGCGAACACCGGGGAGCTGTTTTTT

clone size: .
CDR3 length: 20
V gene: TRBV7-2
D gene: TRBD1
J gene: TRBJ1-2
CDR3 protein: CVSSSPLGTGTGDTNYGYTF
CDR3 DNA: TGTGTCAGCAGCTCCCCCTTAGGGACAGGGACAGGGGATACTAACTATGGCTACACCTTC

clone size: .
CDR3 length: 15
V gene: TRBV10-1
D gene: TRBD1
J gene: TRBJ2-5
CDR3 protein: CASSAGTGSGETQYF
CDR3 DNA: TGCGCCAGCAGCGCCGGGACAGGGAGCGGAGAGACCCAGTACTTC

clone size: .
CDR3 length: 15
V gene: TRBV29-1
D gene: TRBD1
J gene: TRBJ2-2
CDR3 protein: CSVGTGTRAAGELFF
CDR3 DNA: TGCAGCGTTGGGACAGGGACGAGAGCAGCCGGGGAGCTGTTTTTT

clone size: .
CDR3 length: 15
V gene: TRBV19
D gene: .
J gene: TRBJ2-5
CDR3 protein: CASSIGGGRAGTQYF
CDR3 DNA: TGTGCCAGTAGTATAGGCGGCGGGCGAGCAGGGACCCAGTACTTC

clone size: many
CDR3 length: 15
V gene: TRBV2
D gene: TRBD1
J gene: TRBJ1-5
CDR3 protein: CASSGETGAGQPQHF
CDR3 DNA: TGTGCCAGCAGTGGGGAGACAGGGGCCGGCCAGCCCCAGCATTTT

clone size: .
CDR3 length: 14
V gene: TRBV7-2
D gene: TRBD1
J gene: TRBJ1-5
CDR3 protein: CARGSTGENQPQHF
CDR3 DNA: TGTGCTCGAGGATCGACAGGGGAAAATCAGCCCCAGCATTTT

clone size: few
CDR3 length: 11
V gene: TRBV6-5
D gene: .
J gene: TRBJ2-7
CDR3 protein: CASKQWGEQYF
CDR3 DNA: TGTGCCAGCAAACAATGGGGGGAGCAGTACTTC

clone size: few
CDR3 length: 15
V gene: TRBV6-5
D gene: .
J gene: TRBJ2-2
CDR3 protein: CASHDGSLHTGELFF
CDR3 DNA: TGTGCCAGCCACGACGGTAGTTTACACACCGGGGAGCTGTTTTTT

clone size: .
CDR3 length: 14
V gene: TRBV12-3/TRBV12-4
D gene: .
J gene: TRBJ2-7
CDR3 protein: CASSDYRGAYEQYF
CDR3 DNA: TGTGCCAGCAGTGACTACCGGGGCGCCTACGAGCAGTACTTC

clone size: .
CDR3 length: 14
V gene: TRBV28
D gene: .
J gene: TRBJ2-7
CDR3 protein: CASSLFSSAYEQYF
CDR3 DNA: TGTGCCAGCAGTTTATTTTCCTCGGCCTACGAGCAGTACTTC

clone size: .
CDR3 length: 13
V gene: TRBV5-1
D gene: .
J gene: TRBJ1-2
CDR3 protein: CASRGREEYGYTF
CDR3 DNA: TGCGCCAGCAGGGGCAGGGAGGAATATGGCTACACCTTC

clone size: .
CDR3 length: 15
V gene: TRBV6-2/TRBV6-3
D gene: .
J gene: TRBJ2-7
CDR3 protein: CASSRPGTKSYEQYF
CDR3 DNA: TGTGCCAGCAGCCGCCCCGGGACCAAATCCTACGAGCAGTACTTC

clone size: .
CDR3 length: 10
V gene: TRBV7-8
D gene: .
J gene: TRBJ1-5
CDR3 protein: CASSTRQTSW
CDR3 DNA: TGTGCCAGCAGCACTAGACAGACTAGTTGG

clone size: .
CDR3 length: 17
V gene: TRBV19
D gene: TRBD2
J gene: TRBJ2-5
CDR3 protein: CASSSPPGGSREEAQYF
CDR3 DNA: TGTGCCAGTAGTTCCCCCCCCGGGGGGTCTAGGGAGGAGGCCCAGTACTTC

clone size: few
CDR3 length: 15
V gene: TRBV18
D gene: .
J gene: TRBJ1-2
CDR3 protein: CASSPRGDANYGYTF
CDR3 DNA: TGTGCCAGCTCACCGAGGGGGGACGCTAACTATGGCTACACCTTC

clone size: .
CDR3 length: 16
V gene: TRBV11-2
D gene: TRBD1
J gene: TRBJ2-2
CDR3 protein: CASSLQSGGNTGELFF
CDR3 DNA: TGTGCCAGCAGCTTACAGTCAGGGGGGAACACCGGGGAGCTGTTTTTT

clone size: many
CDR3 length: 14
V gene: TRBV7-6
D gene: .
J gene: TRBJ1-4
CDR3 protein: CASSLDAVDEKLFF
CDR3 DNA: TGTGCCAGCAGCTTAGACGCGGTAGATGAAAAACTGTTTTTT

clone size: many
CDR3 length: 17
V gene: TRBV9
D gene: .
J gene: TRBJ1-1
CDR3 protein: CASSANPSPRRDTEAFF
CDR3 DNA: TGTGCCAGCAGCGCCAATCCATCACCCCGGCGAGACACTGAAGCTTTCTTT

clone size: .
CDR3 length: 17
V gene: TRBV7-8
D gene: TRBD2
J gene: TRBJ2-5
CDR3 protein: CASSSGLAGGHRETQYF
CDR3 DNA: TGTGCCAGCAGCTCTGGACTAGCGGGGGGGCATAGAGAGACCCAGTACTTC

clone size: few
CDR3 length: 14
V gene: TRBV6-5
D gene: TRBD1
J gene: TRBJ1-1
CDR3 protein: CASSPTGWDTEAFF
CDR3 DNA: TGTGCCAGCAGCCCGACAGGGTGGGACACTGAAGCTTTCTTT

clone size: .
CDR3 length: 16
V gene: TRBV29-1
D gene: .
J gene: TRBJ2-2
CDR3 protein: CSSFLILATNTGELFF
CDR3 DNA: TGCAGCTCGTTTTTAATCCTAGCAACGAACACCGGGGAGCTGTTTTTT

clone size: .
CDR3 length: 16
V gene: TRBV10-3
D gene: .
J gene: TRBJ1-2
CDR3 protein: CAISDFKHRLNYGYTF
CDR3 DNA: TGTGCCATCAGTGATTTTAAACATAGACTGAACTATGGCTACACCTTC

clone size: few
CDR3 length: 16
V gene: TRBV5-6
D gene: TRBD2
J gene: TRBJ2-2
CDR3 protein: CASSFGSSGGPGELFF
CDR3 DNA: TGTGCCAGCAGCTTTGGGTCTAGCGGAGGGCCCGGGGAGCTGTTTTTT

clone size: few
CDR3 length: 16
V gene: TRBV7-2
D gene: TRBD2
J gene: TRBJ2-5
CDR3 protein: CASSSGTSRFQETQYF
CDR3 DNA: TGTGCCAGCAGCTCCGGGACTAGCCGTTTCCAAGAGACCCAGTACTTC

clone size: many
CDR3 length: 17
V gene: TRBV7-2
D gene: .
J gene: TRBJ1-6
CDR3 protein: CASSPAGWATYNSPLHF
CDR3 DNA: TGTGCCAGCAGCCCCGCCGGTTGGGCTACCTATAATTCACCCCTCCACTTT

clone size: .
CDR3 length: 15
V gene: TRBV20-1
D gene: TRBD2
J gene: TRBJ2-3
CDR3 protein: CSATLLAGGTDTQYF
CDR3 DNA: TGCAGTGCTACACTACTAGCGGGGGGTACAGATACGCAGTATTTT

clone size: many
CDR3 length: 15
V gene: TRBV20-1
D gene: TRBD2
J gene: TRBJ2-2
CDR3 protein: CSASRLAGDTGELFF
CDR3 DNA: TGCAGTGCTAGTAGACTAGCGGGGGACACCGGGGAGCTGTTTTTT

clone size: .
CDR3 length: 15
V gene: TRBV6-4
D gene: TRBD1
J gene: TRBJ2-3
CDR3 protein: CASSDSGQGTDTQYF
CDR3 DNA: TGTGCCAGCAGTGACTCGGGACAGGGCACAGATACGCAGTATTTT

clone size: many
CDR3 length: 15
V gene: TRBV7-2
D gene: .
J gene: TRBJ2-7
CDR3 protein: CASSLVPRGAYEQYF
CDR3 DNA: TGTGCCAGCAGCTTAGTCCCTCGCGGGGCTTACGAGCAGTACTTC

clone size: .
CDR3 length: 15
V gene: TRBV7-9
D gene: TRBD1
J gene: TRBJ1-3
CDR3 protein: CASSFGQEAGNTIYF
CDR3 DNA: TGTGCCAGCAGCTTCGGACAGGAGGCTGGAAACACCATATATTTT

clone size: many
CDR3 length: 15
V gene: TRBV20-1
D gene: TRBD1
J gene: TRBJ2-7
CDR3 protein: CSARDDRGRVYEQYF
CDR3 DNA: TGCAGTGCTAGAGATGACAGGGGGCGCGTGTACGAGCAGTACTTC

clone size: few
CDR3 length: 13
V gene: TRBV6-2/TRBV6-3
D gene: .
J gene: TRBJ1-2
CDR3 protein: CASSYPGPYGYTF
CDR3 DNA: TGTGCCAGCAGCTATCCCGGGCCCTATGGCTACACCTTC

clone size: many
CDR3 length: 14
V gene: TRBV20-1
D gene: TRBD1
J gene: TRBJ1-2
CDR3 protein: CSATPGQGEGGYTF
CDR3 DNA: TGCAGTGCTACCCCAGGACAGGGTGAAGGGGGCTACACCTTC

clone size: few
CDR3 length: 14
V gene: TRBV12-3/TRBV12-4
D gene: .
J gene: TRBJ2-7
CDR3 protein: CASRRTGPTYEQYF
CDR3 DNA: TGTGCCAGCAGACGGACGGGCCCGACCTACGAGCAGTACTTC